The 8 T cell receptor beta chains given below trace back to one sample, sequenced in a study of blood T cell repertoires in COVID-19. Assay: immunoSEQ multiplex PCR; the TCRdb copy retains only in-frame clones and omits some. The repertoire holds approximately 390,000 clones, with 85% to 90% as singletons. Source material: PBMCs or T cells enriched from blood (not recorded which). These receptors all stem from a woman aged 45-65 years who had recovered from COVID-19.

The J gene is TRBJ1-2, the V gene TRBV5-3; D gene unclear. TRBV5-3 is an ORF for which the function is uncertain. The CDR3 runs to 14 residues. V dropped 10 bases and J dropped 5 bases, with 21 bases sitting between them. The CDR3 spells CAPPPGLPAYGYTF. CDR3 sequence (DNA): TGTGCCCCACCCCCAGGCCTACCTGCTTATGGCTACACCTTC.

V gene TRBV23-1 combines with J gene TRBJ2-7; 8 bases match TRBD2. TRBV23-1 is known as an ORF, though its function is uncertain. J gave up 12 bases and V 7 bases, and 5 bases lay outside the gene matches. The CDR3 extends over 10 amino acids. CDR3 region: CASTPGTRYF. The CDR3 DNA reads TGCGCCAGCACCCCCGGGACTAGGTACTTC.

The CDR3 coding sequence is TGTGCCAGCAGTGAAGAGGCGGGACAGGAGACCTACGAGCAGTACTTC. Its translation: CASSEEAGQETYEQYF. The chain couples TRBV2 to TRBJ2-7, with 8 bases identical to TRBD1. The CDR3 is 16 residues long. V lost 1 base, J lost 2 bases, and 7 bases stayed unmatched. The germline gives CDR1 SNHLY, CDR2 FYNNEI. The full variable domain, with the rest looked up from reference TRBV2 and TRBJ2-7, is EPEVTQTPSHQVTQMGQEVILRCVPISNHLYFYWYRQILGQKVEFLVSFYNNEISEKSEIFDDQFSVERPDGSNFTLKIRSTKLEDSAMYFCASSEEAGQETYEQYFGPGTRLTVT.

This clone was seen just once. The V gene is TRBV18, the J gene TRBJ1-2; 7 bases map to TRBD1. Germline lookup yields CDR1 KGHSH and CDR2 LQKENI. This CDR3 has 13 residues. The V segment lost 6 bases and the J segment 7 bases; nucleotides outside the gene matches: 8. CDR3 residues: CASSYTGDGGYTF. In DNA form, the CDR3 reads TGTGCCAGCTCCTACACAGGGGATGGTGGCTACACCTTC.

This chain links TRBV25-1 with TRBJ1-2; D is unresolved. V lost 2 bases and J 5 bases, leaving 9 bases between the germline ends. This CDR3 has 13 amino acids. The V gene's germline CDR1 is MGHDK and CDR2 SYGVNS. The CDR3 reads CASSEVYSYGYTF. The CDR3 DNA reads TGTGCCAGCAGTGAAGTCTACAGTTATGGCTACACCTTC.

The CDR3 region has the DNA TGTGCCACCGCGCGTGGAGCGGGGGGAACAGATACGCAGTATTTT. Translation gives CATARGAGGTDTQYF. The chain employs TRBV10-3 and TRBJ2-3, with 9 bases lining up with TRBD2. The CDR3 contains 15 residues. Per germline, CDR1 ENHRY and CDR2 SYGVKD. The junction had 11 bases not matched to a gene; V was cut back by 10 bases and J by 3 bases.

CDR3: CAISESGGGSGGYTF. The CDR3 bases are TGTGCCATCAGTGAGTCCGGCGGGGGGTCTGGCGGCTACACCTTC. This chain connects TRBV10-3 to TRBJ1-2, with D perhaps matching TRBD1 (5 bases). Germline-derived CDR1 and CDR2 are ENHRY and SYGVKD. Trimming took 0 bases from V and 8 from J, leaving 16 bases between them. CDR3 size: 15 residues.

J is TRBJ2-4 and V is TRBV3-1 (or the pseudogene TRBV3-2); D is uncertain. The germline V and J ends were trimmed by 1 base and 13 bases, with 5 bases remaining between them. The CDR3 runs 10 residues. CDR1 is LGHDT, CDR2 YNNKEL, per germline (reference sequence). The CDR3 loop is CASSQVSQYF. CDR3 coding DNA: TGTGCCAGCAGCCAAGTTTCACAGTACTTC.